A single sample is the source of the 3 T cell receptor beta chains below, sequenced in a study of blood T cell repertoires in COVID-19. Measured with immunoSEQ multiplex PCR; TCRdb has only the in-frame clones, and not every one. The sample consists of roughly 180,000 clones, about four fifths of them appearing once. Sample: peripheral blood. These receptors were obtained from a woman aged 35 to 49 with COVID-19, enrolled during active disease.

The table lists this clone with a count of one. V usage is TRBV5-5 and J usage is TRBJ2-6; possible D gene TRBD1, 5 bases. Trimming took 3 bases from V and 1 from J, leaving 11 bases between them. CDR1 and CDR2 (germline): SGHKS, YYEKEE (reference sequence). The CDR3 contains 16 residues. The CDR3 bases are TGTGCCAGCAGCTACCAAAGGGGATCTGGGGCCAACGTCCTGACTTTC. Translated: CASSYQRGSGANVLTF.

In DNA, the CDR3 is TGTGCCAGCAGCAGGGGACTAGCGGGATCATATGAGCAGTTCTTC. Translated: CASSRGLAGSYEQFF. The chain combines TRBV9 with TRBJ2-1; 13 bases line up with TRBD2. The germline CDR1 and CDR2 sequences are SGDLS and YYNGEE. The CDR3 consists of 15 residues. V dropped 4 bases and J dropped 8; count of bases not matched to a gene: 6.

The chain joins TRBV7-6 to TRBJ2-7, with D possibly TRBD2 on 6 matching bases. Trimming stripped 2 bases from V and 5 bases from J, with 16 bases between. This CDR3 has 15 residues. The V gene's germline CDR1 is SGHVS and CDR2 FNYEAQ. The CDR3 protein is CASSLTRGGFHEQYF. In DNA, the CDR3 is TGTGCCAGCAGCTTAACGAGAGGAGGGTTCCACGAGCAGTACTTC.